This record looks at one T cell receptor beta chain sequence and its context. This sample stems from a study of blood T cell repertoires in COVID-19. Across the whole study: T cells, B-cell-depleted T cells, or PBMCs supplied cDNA or gDNA.

The CDR3 is 14 amino acids. Trimming removed 0 bases at V and 0 bases at J, with 4 bases between. Per germline, CDR1 KGHSH and CDR2 LQKENI. Authors' analysis steps: Amplification of reference gene primers was used by the study to estimate nucleated cell counts. Generated by immunoSEQ multiplex PCR, the TCRdb table keeps only in-frame clones and is missing some. V, J and clone size are those of that table, while D and trimming were read from the DNA. Of about 140,000 clones in the sample, 88% were seen once. This sequence originates from a human donor with COVID-19, enrolled during active disease. The donor label of this sample is uncertain. The chain recombines TRBV18 with TRBJ2-3; no clear D. The sample taken for sequencing was peripheral blood. The CDR3 region has the DNA TGTGCCAGCTCACCACCCCTCAGCACAGATACGCAGTATTTT. Its translation is CASSPPLSTDTQYF.